The rows below give T cell receptor beta chains drawn from one sample of a study of early T cells in non-severe SARS-CoV-2 infection. TCRdb analysed the 5' RACE reads with MiXCR anew, one entry per CDR3 protein. The table records 30,000 to 45,000 distinct CDR3 sequences, less than 7% of them present only once. The material was whole blood, obtained at baseline. These TCRs come from an adult who was a healthcare worker with PCR-confirmed SARS-CoV-2 infection or an uninfected control (not recorded which). Each CDR3 is given with its conserved first and last residue. Each record gives: V gene, J gene, clone size, D gene, CDR3 protein, CDR3 DNA. The D gene is left open where the match is weak. Expanded clones are given a class, and other clones once, few, many or no size at all.

TRBV11-1	TRBJ2-2	many	-	CASAGTRNTGELFF	TGTGCCAGCGCAGGGACTCGGAACACCGGGGAGCTGTTTTTT
TRBV5-1	TRBJ2-3	many	TRBD1	CASSLAVGTGAADTQYF	TGCGCCAGCAGCTTGGCGGTGGGGACAGGGGCGGCAGATACGCAGTATTTT
TRBV24-1	TRBJ2-1	many	-	CATSGGGAENEQFF	TGTGCCACCAGTGGTGGAGGGGCGGAGAATGAGCAGTTCTTC
TRBV6-2/TRBV6-3	TRBJ2-1	-	TRBD1	CASSFPQGIKNEQFF	TGTGCCAGCAGTTTTCCACAGGGGATTAAAAATGAGCAGTTCTTC
TRBV12-2	TRBJ1-1	many	-	CASRGQSEAFF	TGTGCAAGTCGAGGACAGTCCGAAGCTTTCTTT
TRBV19	TRBJ2-7	many	-	CASDGGRHEEQYF	TGTGCCAGCGACGGGGGACGGCACGAGGAGCAGTACTTC
TRBV3-1	TRBJ1-1	few	TRBD1	CASSQENLRGRVTEAFF	TGTGCCAGCAGCCAAGAAAACCTCAGGGGGCGAGTCACTGAAGCTTTCTTT
TRBV20-1	TRBJ2-3	many	-	CSSPPADTDTQYF	TGCAGTAGCCCCCCAGCGGACACAGATACGCAGTATTTT
TRBV10-2	TRBJ1-5	medium-sized	-	CASSESPGNSNQPQHF	TGCGCCAGCAGTGAGTCACCGGGAAATAGCAATCAGCCCCAGCATTTT
TRBV20-1	TRBJ1-3	many	TRBD1	CSARAAGGENTIYF	TGCAGTGCTAGAGCCGCAGGGGGCGAAAACACCATATATTTT
TRBV4-3	TRBJ2-6	many	-	CATLKIQPGIGANVLTF	TGCGCCACTTTAAAGATACAGCCGGGTATCGGGGCCAACGTCCTGACTTTC
TRBV5-4	TRBJ1-1	many	-	CASSFQLWGAAEAFF	TGTGCCAGCAGCTTCCAACTGTGGGGGGCCGCTGAAGCTTTCTTT
TRBV12-5	TRBJ1-6	many	-	CASGLVHWSSSYNSPLHF	TGTGCTAGTGGTTTGGTACATTGGTCTAGCTCCTATAATTCACCCCTCCACTTT
TRBV20-1	TRBJ1-1	many	-	CSAGGATGMNTEAFF	TGCAGTGCTGGAGGGGCCACCGGTATGAACACTGAAGCTTTCTTT
TRBV7-6	TRBJ2-5	many	TRBD2	CASSSLGTSSRETQYF	TGTGCCAGCAGCTCCCTCGGGACTAGTAGTAGGGAGACCCAGTACTTC
TRBV24-1	TRBJ2-1	many	TRBD2	CATGAGAESGYEQFF	TGTGCCACCGGAGCGGGAGCGGAGTCCGGCTATGAGCAGTTCTTC
TRBV19	TRBJ1-1	many	-	CASSKDFATEAFF	TGTGCCAGTAGTAAGGACTTTGCCACTGAAGCTTTCTTT
TRBV5-1	TRBJ2-3	few	-	CASSFMPSTDTQYF	TGCGCCAGCAGCTTCATGCCTAGCACAGATACGCAGTATTTT
TRBV3-1	TRBJ1-3	many	-	CASSQDLGAENTIYF	TGTGCCAGCAGCCAAGATCTTGGGGCTGAAAACACCATATATTTT
TRBV29-1	TRBJ2-5	many	-	CSATGRAGETQYF	TGCAGCGCAACAGGGAGGGCAGGGGAGACCCAGTACTTC
TRBV9	TRBJ2-7	few	-	CASSVGGGGTYEQYF	TGTGCCAGCAGCGTAGGGGGCGGGGGCACCTACGAGCAGTACTTC
TRBV3-1	TRBJ2-1	many	-	CASSPVGSGLTEQFF	TGTGCCAGCAGCCCCGTAGGGAGTGGACTCACCGAGCAGTTCTTC
TRBV2	TRBJ2-1	few	-	CASGGRGRVNGEQFF	TGTGCCAGCGGGGGACGAGGGCGGGTTAACGGTGAGCAGTTCTTC
TRBV19	TRBJ2-1	many	-	CASSIGGPHNEQFF	TGTGCCAGTAGTATAGGCGGACCTCACAATGAGCAGTTCTTC
TRBV30	TRBJ2-1	many	-	CAWARGGNEQFF	TGTGCCTGGGCCAGGGGGGGGAATGAGCAGTTCTTC
TRBV6-1	TRBJ2-3	many	TRBD2	CASRETSGRAEDTQYF	TGTGCCAGCAGGGAGACTAGCGGGAGGGCCGAGGATACGCAGTATTTT
TRBV6-2/TRBV6-3	TRBJ1-5	many	-	CASSLGGGNQPQHF	TGTGCCAGCAGTTTGGGGGGTGGCAATCAGCCCCAGCATTTT
TRBV12-3/TRBV12-4	TRBJ2-1	many	-	CASSLDPLDSYNEQFF	TGTGCCAGCAGTTTAGATCCTCTAGACTCCTACAATGAGCAGTTCTTC
TRBV29-1	TRBJ1-1	many	-	CSVDQDAEAFF	TGCAGCGTTGATCAGGATGCTGAAGCTTTCTTT
TRBV12-3/TRBV12-4	TRBJ2-3	many	-	CASSLALDTQYF	TGTGCCAGCAGTTTAGCGCTGGATACGCAGTATTTT
TRBV27	TRBJ1-2	many	TRBD1	CASSRDRGSVYGYTF	TGTGCCAGCAGCCGGGACAGGGGTTCCGTCTATGGCTACACCTTC
TRBV7-2	TRBJ1-4	many	-	CASSFRGRVEKLFF	TGTGCCAGCAGCTTCAGGGGTCGGGTCGAAAAACTGTTTTTT
TRBV12-3/TRBV12-4	TRBJ2-1	many	TRBD2	CASSFFLAGPPNEQFF	TGTGCCAGCAGTTTTTTTCTAGCGGGACCGCCCAATGAGCAGTTCTTC
TRBV12-3/TRBV12-4	TRBJ2-3	many	-	CASTLTGTTDTQYF	TGTGCCAGCACCCTGACAGGCACCACAGATACGCAGTATTTT
TRBV29-1	TRBJ2-3	-	-	CSVEDPFAFIDTQYF	TGCAGCGTTGAAGACCCTTTCGCTTTTATTGATACGCAGTATTTT
TRBV6-6	TRBJ2-5	many	-	CASSYVSGGETQYF	TGTGCCAGCAGTTACGTTTCAGGGGGGGAGACCCAGTACTTC
TRBV2	TRBJ2-3	many	-	CASEADTQYF	TGTGCCAGCGAGGCAGATACGCAGTATTTT